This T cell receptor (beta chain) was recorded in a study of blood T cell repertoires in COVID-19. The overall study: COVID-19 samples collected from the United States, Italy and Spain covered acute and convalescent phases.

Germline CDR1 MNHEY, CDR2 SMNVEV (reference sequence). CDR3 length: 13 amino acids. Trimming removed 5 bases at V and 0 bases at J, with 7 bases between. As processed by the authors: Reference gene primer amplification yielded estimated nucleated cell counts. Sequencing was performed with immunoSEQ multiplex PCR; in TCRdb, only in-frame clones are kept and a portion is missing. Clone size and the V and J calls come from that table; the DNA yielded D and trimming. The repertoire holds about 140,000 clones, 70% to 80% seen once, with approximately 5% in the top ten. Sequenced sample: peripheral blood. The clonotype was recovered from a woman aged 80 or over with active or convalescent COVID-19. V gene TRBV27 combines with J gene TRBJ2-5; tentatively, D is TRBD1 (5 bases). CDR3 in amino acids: CASSTGYQETQYF. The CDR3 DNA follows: TGTGCCAGCAGTACAGGATACCAAGAGACCCAGTACTTC.